The clone carrying this T cell receptor beta chain was seen a handful of times. Antigen specificity is unknown. The same CDR3 is also encoded by other DNA sequences in this sample. The data are from a study of cytomegalovirus exposure and HLA in healthy donors. Overall study findings and caveats: A previous analysis found most TCR beta V segments productive roughly 87% or roughly 30% of the time. Upon later analysis, TCR association rates were observed to vary by HLA locus, being highest for DRB1 and lowest for HLA-C. The investigators catalogued 150 or so TCR beta chains as cytomegalovirus-associated.

Deletions cut 2 bases from V and 5 bases from J, with 22 bases between. The CDR3 spans 17 residues. The germline V gene encodes CDR1 SGDLS and CDR2 YYNGEE. Both 60 Vbeta primers and 13 Jbeta primers went into the PCR. Sequencing used immunoSEQ multiplex PCR; TCRdb keeps in-frame clones, though not all of them. The sample has 200,000 to 250,000 clones, about 83% seen once; the top ten hold about 14%. The receptor's source is a middle-aged man in good health and CMV-seronegative. This chain links TRBV9 with TRBJ1-1, with D possibly TRBD1 on 5 matching bases. Input material: PBMCs. The CDR3 DNA follows: TGTGCCAGCAGCGTGGGAGGTACTGTACCAGGGCGGACTGAAGCTTTCTTT. As protein: CASSVGGTVPGRTEAFF.